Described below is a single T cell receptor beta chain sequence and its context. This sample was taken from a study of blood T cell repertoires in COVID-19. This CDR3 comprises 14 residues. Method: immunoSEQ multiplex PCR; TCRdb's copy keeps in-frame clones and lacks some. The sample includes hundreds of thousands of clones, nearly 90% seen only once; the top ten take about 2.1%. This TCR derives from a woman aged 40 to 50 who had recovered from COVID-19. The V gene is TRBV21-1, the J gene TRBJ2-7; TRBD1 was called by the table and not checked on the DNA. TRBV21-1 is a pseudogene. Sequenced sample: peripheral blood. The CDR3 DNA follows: TGTGCCAGCAGCGCGGACAGGGATTTCCACGAGCAGTACTTC. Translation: CASSADRDFHEQYF.